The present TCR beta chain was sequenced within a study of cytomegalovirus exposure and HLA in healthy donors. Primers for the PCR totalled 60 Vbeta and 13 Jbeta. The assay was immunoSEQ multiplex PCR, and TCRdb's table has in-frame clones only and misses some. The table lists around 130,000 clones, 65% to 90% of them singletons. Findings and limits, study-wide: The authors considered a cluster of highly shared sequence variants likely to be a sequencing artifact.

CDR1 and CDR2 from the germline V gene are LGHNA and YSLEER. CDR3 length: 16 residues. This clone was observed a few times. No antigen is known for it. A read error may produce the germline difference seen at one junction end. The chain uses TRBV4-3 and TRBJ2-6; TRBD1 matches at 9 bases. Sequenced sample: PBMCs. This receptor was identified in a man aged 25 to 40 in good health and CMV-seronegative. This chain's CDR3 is CASTQTGGTGANGLTF. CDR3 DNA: TGCGCCAGCACCCAGACAGGGGGGACTGGGGCCAACGGCCTGACTTTC.